This T cell receptor beta chain was identified during a study of cytomegalovirus exposure and HLA in healthy donors. CDR3 length: 14 residues. Germline V gene lookup returns CDR1 LNHDA and CDR2 SQIVND (reference sequence). The ends lost 4 bases at V and 2 bases at J; junction bases unmatched: 4. Vbeta (60) and Jbeta (13) primers were used in the PCR. Produced via immunoSEQ multiplex PCR; TCRdb's table is partial and in-frame only. The table for this sample gives 35,000 to 45,000 clones. The sequenced material came from PBMCs. This rearrangement joins TRBV19 to TRBJ1-1; 7 nucleotides line up with TRBD1. The clonotype comes from a human donor in good health. DNA for the CDR3: TGTGCCAGTAGTACCGGGACAGTAAACACTGAAGCTTTCTTT. This encodes CASSTGTVNTEAFF.